The rows below give T cell receptor beta chains drawn from one sample of a study of OX40 agonist ivuxolimab in advanced cancers. Assay: immunoSEQ multiplex PCR; the TCRdb copy retains only in-frame clones and omits some. The sample yields tens of thousands of clones, nearly 80% seen once. The specimen was CD4+ or CD8+ T cells sorted from blood, collected in a trial of the OX40 agonist ivuxolimab. Every receptor here comes from an adult with an advanced solid tumor such as melanoma, head and neck, liver or kidney cancer. Each CDR3 is given with its conserved first and last residue. D genes are given only for firm matches. The size entry is marked missing in some rows and otherwise reads once, few, many or a size class.

clone_size j_call v_call d_call cdr3_nt cdr3_aa
. TRBJ1-5 TRBV30 . TGTGCCTGGAGTGTCAGCGGGACCGAGGGATGGCCCCAGCATTTT CAWSVSGTEGWPQHF
. TRBJ2-1 TRBV5-8 TRBD2 TGTGCCAGCAGCTTGGAGGCGGGGGGGCAATGGAATGAGCAGTTCTTC CASSLEAGGQWNEQFF
. TRBJ1-6 TRBV9 . TGTGCCAGCAGCGCGGACGGACGTTCACCCCTCCACTTT CASSADGRSPLHF
few TRBJ1-5 TRBV30 . TGTGCCTGGAGTGTAAATAGCAATCAGCCCCAGCATTTT CAWSVNSNQPQHF
once TRBJ1-4 TRBV18 . TGTGCCAGCTCACCGATGACTAATGAAAAACTGTTTTTT CASSPMTNEKLFF
. TRBJ2-5 TRBV7-3 . TGTGCCAGCAGCTTACAGGGGGGGAATCGGGGGGCAGAGACCCAGTACTTC CASSLQGGNRGAETQYF
. TRBJ2-7 TRBV5-1 . TGCGCCAGCAGCTTGGGCCCTTTCAGCTCCTACGAGCAGTACTTC CASSLGPFSSYEQYF
. TRBJ1-2 TRBV18 . TGTGCCAGCTCACCAGGACCGACGGATGGCTACACCTTC CASSPGPTDGYTF
. TRBJ1-5 TRBV11-2 . TGTGCCAGCAGCTTAGATGGGGTCCTGTCTAGCAATCAGCCCCAGCATTTT CASSLDGVLSSNQPQHF
. TRBJ2-7 TRBV11-2 . TGTGCCAGCAGCTTTCCCCCGACTATCTCCTACGAGCAGTACTTC CASSFPPTISYEQYF
. TRBJ2-7 TRBV27 TRBD2 TGTGCCAGCAGTTTGCGGGAGGGCTACGAGCAGTACTTC CASSLREGYEQYF
. TRBJ2-5 TRBV12-5 . TGTGCTAGTGGACAAGAGACCCAGTACTTC CASGQETQYF
. TRBJ2-1 TRBV28 . TGTGCCAGCAGTTTGAAGGCCCCTCGGGGTGAGCAGTTCTTC CASSLKAPRGEQFF
few TRBJ2-6 TRBV6-1 . TGTGCCAGCAGTGGGGGATTGTTGTCAGCGTGGGGGGCCAACGTCCTGACTTTC CASSGGLLSAWGANVLTF
. TRBJ2-7 TRBV11-3 . TGTGCCAGCAGCTTAGCTGGCTACTCGAACTACGAGCAGTACTTC CASSLAGYSNYEQYF